Reported below is one TCR beta chain. These data originate in a study of T cell changes during pregnancy in multiple sclerosis. Only in-frame clones appear in the TCRdb table, and some are missing; sequencing was by immunoSEQ multiplex PCR. This table has about 42,000 clones, about nine tenths appearing once. The CDR3 has 17 residues. In germline, CDR1 is SGDLS, CDR2 YYNGEE. The trim removed 4 bases at V and 4 bases at J, leaving 13 bases unmatched. Sample: CD4+ T cells from peripheral blood mononuclear cells, taken in the second trimester of pregnancy. The clonotype comes from a female donor with multiple sclerosis, enrolled in a pregnancy study. This sequence joins TRBV9 and TRBJ1-2; TRBD1 matches at 10 bases. CDR3 residues: CASSPRTGGPVRYGYTF. The CDR3 DNA follows: TGTGCCAGCAGCCCCCGGACAGGGGGGCCCGTTCGCTATGGCTACACCTTC.